This T cell receptor (beta chain) came from a study of siplizumab effects on memory and regulatory T cells. Study outcomes and limitations: Roughly 80-97% of proliferating clones (CD4+ or CD8+) could not be assigned a naive or memory phenotype.

Assaying covered 75,000 to 100,000 TCR templates per sample. Measured with immunoSEQ multiplex PCR; TCRdb has only the in-frame clones, and not every one. The table records roughly 120,000 clones, just under 95% of them present only once. In regard to this clone: Its antigen is not known.

The J segment lost 9 bases and the V segment lost 0 bases, leaving 6 bases of the junction unmatched. The CDR3 has 16 residues. Per germline, CDR1 KGHSH and CDR2 LQKENI. This clonotype originated in a human donor in good health. The gene calls are TRBV18 and TRBJ1-6, with TRBD1 identical over 9 bases. The sequencing sample was made of CD4+ T cells sorted from blood. This CDR3 reads CASSPPWGQGSSPLHF. CDR3 sequence (DNA): TGTGCCAGCTCACCACCGTGGGGACAGGGAAGTTCACCCCTCCACTTT.